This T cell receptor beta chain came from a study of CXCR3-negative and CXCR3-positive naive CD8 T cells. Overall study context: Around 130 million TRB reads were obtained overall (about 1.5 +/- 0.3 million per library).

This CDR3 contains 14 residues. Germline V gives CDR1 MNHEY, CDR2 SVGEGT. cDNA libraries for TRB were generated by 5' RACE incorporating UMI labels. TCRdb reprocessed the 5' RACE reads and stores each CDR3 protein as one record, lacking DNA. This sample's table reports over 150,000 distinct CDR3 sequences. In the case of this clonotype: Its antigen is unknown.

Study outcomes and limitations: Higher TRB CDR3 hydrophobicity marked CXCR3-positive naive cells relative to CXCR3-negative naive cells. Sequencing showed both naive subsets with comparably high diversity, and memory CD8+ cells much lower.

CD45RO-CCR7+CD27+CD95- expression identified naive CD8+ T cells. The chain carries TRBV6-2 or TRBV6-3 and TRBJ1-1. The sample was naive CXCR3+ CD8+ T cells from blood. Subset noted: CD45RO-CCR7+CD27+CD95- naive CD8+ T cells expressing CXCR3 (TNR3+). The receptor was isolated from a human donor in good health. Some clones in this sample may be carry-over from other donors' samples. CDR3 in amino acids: CASSYSLMNTEAFF.